Listed below are T cell receptor beta chains from one sample, sequenced in a study of cytomegalovirus exposure and HLA in healthy donors. Assay: immunoSEQ multiplex PCR; the TCRdb copy retains only in-frame clones and omits some. The repertoire holds 85,000 to 100,000 clones, with roughly four fifths as singletons. Sequenced input: PBMCs. Receptors were obtained from a female donor in good health and CMV-seropositive. The CDR3 runs from the conserved cysteine through the conserved F or W. Each record gives: D gene, clone size, V gene, J gene, CDR3 protein, CDR3 DNA. The D gene is left open where the match is weak. Clone size is given for some rows only: seen once, a few or many times, or a class if the clone is expanded.

TRBD1	.	TRBV11-2	TRBJ2-6	CASSLRDRDISGANVLTF	TGTGCCAGCAGCTTACGGGACAGGGATATCTCTGGGGCCAACGTCCTGACTTTC
.	.	TRBV2	TRBJ1-2	CASRDQLRTLYGYTF	TGTGCCAGCAGGGACCAATTGAGGACACTCTATGGCTACACCTTC
.	.	TRBV29-1	TRBJ2-1	CSVCGEYNEQFF	TGCAGCGTTTGCGGGGAGTACAATGAGCAGTTCTTC
.	.	TRBV15	TRBJ1-3	CATSRVTGSGNTIYF	TGTGCCACCAGCAGGGTAACAGGGTCTGGAAACACCATATATTTT
TRBD2	.	TRBV6-5	TRBJ2-1	CASSAGLAGEQFF	TGTGCCAGCAGTGCGGGACTAGCGGGCGAGCAGTTCTTC
TRBD2	.	TRBV5-1	TRBJ2-5	CASSSRTSGAPSETQYF	TGCGCCAGCAGCTCACGGACTAGCGGGGCCCCTTCGGAGACCCAGTACTTC
TRBD2	.	TRBV2	TRBJ2-5	CASSQGLAGDPGETQYF	TGTGCCAGCAGTCAGGGACTAGCGGGAGACCCGGGGGAGACCCAGTACTTC
TRBD2	.	TRBV19	TRBJ2-1	CASSTRLAGANEQFF	TGTGCCAGTAGCACCCGACTAGCGGGAGCCAATGAGCAGTTCTTC
.	.	TRBV18	TRBJ1-4	CASSPIQTVATNEKLFF	TGTGCCAGCTCACCAATACAAACCGTTGCAACTAATGAAAAACTGTTTTTT
.	few	TRBV5-1	TRBJ1-2	CASSSQREGGYELGYTF	TGCGCCAGCAGCTCCCAAAGGGAGGGAGGATATGAACTTGGCTACACCTTC
TRBD1	.	TRBV6-5	TRBJ1-5	CASSPGGQQPQHF	TGTGCCAGCAGTCCAGGGGGCCAACAGCCCCAGCATTTT
TRBD2	few	TRBV5-1	TRBJ2-2	CASSLLTSGNTGELFF	TGCGCCAGCAGCTTGTTAACTAGCGGAAACACCGGGGAGCTGTTTTTT
.	.	TRBV11-1	TRBJ2-3	CASSLPAGSWADTQYF	TGTGCCAGCAGCTTACCGGCGGGGAGTTGGGCAGATACGCAGTATTTT
.	once	TRBV29-1	TRBJ1-3	CSVVPSGNTIYF	TGCAGCGTTGTACCGAGTGGAAACACCATATATTTT
.	.	TRBV9	TRBJ2-3	CASSGGTDTQYF	TGTGCCAGCAGCGGAGGTACAGATACGCAGTATTTT
TRBD1	few	TRBV29-1	TRBJ1-2	CSVGTGGFDGYTF	TGCAGCGTAGGGACAGGGGGCTTCGACGGCTACACCTTC
.	.	TRBV11-2	TRBJ1-4	CASSLWTEEKLFF	TGTGCCAGCAGCTTATGGACAGAAGAAAAACTGTTTTTT
TRBD1	.	TRBV7-2	TRBJ2-1	CASSLGGDREQFF	TGTGCCAGCAGCTTAGGAGGGGACAGAGAGCAGTTCTTC
.	once	TRBV19	TRBJ1-5	CASSIGGLSNQPQHF	TGTGCCAGTAGTATAGGGGGGCTCAGCAATCAGCCCCAGCATTTT
.	.	TRBV7-8	TRBJ2-2	CASSSHLGDAGELFF	TGTGCCAGCAGCTCCCACCTCGGGGATGCCGGGGAGCTGTTTTTT
.	.	TRBV5-4	TRBJ2-1	CASSPGGANEQFF	TGTGCCAGCAGCCCCGGTGGGGCAAATGAGCAGTTCTTC
TRBD2	.	TRBV14	TRBJ2-1	CASSNLAGEGNEQFF	TGTGCCAGCAGCAACCTAGCGGGAGAGGGCAATGAGCAGTTCTTC
.	.	TRBV6-1	TRBJ2-5	CASSESFQETQYF	TGTGCCAGCAGTGAATCGTTCCAAGAGACCCAGTACTTC